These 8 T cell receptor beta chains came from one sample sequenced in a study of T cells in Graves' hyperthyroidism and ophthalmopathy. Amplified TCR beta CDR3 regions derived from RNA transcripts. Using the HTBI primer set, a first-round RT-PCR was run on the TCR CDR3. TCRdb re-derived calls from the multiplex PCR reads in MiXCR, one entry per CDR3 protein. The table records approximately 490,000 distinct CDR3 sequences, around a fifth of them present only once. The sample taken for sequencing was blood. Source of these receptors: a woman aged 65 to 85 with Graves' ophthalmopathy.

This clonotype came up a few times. The CDR3 nucleotides read TGCGCCAGCAGCTTGGCCCCCCTAGCGGGAGGCACCGGGGAGCTGTTTTTT. Amino acid sequence: CASSLAPLAGGTGELFF. V is TRBV5-1 and J is TRBJ2-2; 11 bases are a match to TRBD2. The germline V gene has CDR1 SGHRS and CDR2 YFSETQ. Trimming removed 0 bases from V and 4 bases from J; junction bases left unmatched: 5. The CDR3 covers 17 residues.

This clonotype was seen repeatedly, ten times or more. CDR3 region: CASDPGGGNQPQHF. The CDR3 DNA reads TGTGCCAGCGACCCCGGAGGGGGCAATCAGCCCCAGCATTTT. The rearrangement uses TRBV28 and TRBJ1-5, with D maybe TRBD1 (5 bases). This CDR3 spans 14 amino acids. Germline CDR1 is MDHEN and CDR2 is SYDVKM. V lost 8 bases to trimming and J lost 2 bases, with 13 bases between them.

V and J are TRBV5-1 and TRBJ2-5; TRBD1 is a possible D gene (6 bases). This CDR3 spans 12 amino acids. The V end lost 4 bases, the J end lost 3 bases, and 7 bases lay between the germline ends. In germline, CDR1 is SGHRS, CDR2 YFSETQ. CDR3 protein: CASSRQEETQYF. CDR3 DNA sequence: TGCGCCAGCAGCCGACAGGAAGAGACCCAGTACTTC.

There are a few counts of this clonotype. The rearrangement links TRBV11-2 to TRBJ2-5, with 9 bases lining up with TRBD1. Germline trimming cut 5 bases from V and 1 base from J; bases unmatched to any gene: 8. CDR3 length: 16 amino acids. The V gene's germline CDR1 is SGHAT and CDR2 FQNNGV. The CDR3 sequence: CASSLSGQGRQETQYF. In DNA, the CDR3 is TGTGCCAGCAGCCTCTCCGGACAGGGGCGCCAAGAGACCCAGTACTTC.

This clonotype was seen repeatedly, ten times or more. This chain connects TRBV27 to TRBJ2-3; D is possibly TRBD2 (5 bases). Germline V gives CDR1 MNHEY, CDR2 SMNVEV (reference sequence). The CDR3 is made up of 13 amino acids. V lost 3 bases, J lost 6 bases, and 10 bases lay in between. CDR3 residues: CASSFLAEDTQYF. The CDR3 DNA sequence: TGTGCCAGCAGTTTTCTAGCAGAGGATACGCAGTATTTT.

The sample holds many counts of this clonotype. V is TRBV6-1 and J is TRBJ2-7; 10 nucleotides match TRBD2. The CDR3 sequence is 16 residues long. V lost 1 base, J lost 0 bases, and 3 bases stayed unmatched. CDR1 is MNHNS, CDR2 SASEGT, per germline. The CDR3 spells CASSEGTSGFSYEQYF. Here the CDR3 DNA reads TGTGCCAGCAGTGAAGGGACTAGCGGCTTCTCCTACGAGCAGTACTTC.

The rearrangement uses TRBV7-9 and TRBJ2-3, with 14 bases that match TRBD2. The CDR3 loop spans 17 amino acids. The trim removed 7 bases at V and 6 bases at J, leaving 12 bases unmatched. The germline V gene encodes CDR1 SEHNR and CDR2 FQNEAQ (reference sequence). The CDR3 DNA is TGTGCCAGCACCCCCACGGGACTAGCGGGAGCATGGGATACGCAGTATTTT. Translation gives CASTPTGLAGAWDTQYF. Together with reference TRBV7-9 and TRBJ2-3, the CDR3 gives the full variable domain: DTGVSQNPRHKITKRGQNVTFRCDPISEHNRLYWYRQTLGQGPEFLTYFQNEAQLEKSRLLSDRFSAERPKGSFSTLEIQRTEQGDSAMYLCASTPTGLAGAWDTQYFGPGTRLTVL.

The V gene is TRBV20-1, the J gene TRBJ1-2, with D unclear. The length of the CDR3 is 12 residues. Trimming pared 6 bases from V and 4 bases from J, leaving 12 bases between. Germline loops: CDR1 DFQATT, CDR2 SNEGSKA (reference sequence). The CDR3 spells CSATGDSYGYTF. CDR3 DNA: TGCAGTGCGACCGGGGATTCCTATGGCTACACCTTC.